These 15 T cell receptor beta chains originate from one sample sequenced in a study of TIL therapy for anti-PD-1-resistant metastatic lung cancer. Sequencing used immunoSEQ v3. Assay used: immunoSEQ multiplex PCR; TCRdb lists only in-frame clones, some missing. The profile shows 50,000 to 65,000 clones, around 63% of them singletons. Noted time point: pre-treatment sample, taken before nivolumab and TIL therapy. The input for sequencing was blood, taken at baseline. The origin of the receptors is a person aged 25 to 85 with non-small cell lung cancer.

This CDR3 is CASSQRTRVDEQFF. As DNA, the CDR3 is TGTGCCAGCAGCCAGCGGACTAGAGTGGACGAGCAGTTCTTC. The rearrangement joins TRBV13 to TRBJ2-1, with 7 nucleotides matching TRBD2. The CDR3 is 14 amino acids. Trimming cost V 5 bases and J 10 bases; bases outside gene matches: 11. From germline, CDR1 is PRHDT and CDR2 FYEKMQ (reference sequence). Based on the CDR3 plus reference TRBV13 and TRBJ2-1, the full variable domain is AAGVIQSPRHLIKEKRETATLKCYPIPRHDTVYWYQQGPGQDPQFLISFYEKMQSDKGSIPDRFSAQQFSDYHSELNMSSLELGDSALYFCASSQRTRVDEQFFGPGTRLTVL.

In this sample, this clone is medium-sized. The chain's CDR3 is CASSERDREAFF. In DNA, the CDR3 is TGTGCCAGCAGTGAACGGGACAGGGAGGCTTTCTTT. V is TRBV2 and J is TRBJ1-1, with 9 bases fitting TRBD1. V lost 2 bases, J lost 11 bases, and 3 bases stayed unmatched. The germline CDR1 and CDR2 sequences are SNHLY and FYNNEI. This CDR3 is 12 amino acids long.

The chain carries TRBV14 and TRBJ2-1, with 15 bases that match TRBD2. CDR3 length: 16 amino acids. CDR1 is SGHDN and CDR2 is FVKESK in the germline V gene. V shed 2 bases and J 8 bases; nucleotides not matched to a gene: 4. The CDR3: CASSQLGLAGGDEQFF. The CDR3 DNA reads TGTGCCAGCAGCCAACTTGGACTAGCGGGAGGGGATGAGCAGTTCTTC.

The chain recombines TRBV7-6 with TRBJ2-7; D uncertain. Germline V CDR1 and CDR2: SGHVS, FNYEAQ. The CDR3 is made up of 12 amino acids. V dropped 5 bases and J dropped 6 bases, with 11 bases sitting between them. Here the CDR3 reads CASSPGWGEQYF. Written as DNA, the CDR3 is TGTGCCAGCAGCCCTGGATGGGGCGAGCAGTACTTC.

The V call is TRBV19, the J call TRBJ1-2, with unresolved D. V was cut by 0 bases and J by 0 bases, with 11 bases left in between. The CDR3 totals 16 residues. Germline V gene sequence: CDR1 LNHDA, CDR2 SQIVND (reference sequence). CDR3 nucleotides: TGTGCCAGTAGTATAGATAGCGGCAAAGCTAACTATGGCTACACCTTC. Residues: CASSIDSGKANYGYTF.

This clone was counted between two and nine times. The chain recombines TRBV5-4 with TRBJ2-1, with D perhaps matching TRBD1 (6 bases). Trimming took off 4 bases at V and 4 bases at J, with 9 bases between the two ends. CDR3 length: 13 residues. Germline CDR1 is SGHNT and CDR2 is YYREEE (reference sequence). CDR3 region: CASSTGQYNEQFF. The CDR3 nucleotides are TGTGCCAGCAGCACTGGACAGTACAATGAGCAGTTCTTC. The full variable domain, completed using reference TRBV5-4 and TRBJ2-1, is ETGVTQSPTHLIKTRGQQVTLRCSSQSGHNTVSWYQQALGQGPQFIFQYYREEENGRGNFPPRFSGLQFPNYSSELNVNALELDDSALYLCASSTGQYNEQFFGPGTRLTVL.

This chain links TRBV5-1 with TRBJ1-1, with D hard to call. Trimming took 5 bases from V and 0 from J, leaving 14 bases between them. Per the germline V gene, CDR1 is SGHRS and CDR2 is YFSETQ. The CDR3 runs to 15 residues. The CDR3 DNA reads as TGCGCCAGCAGGGTTAATCCTTCCATGAACACTGAAGCTTTCTTT. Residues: CASRVNPSMNTEAFF. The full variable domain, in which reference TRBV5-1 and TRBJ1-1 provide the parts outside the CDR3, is KAGVTQTPRYLIKTRGQQVTLSCSPISGHRSVSWYQQTPGQGLQFLFEYFSETQRNKGNFPGRFSGRQFSNSRSEMNVSTLELGDSALYLCASRVNPSMNTEAFFGQGTRLTVV.

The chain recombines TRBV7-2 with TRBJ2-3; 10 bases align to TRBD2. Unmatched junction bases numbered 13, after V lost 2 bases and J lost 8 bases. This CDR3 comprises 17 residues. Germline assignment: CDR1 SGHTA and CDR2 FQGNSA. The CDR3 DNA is TGTGCCAGCAGCTTAAGTCCTATGTCTAGCGGGGGTTTTACGCAGTATTTT. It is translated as CASSLSPMSSGGFTQYF.

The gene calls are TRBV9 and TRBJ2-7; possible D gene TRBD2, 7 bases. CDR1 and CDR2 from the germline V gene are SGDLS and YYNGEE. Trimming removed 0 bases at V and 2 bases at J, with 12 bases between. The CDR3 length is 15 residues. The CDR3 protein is CASSVDHGGPYEQYF. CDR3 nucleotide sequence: TGTGCCAGCAGCGTAGATCACGGGGGGCCCTACGAGCAGTACTTC.

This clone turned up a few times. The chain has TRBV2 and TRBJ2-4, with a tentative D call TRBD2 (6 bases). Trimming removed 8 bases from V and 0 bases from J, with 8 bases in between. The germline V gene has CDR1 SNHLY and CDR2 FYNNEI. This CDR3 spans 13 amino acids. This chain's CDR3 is CASWEVAKNIQYF. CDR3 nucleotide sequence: TGTGCCAGCTGGGAGGTAGCCAAAAACATTCAGTACTTC.

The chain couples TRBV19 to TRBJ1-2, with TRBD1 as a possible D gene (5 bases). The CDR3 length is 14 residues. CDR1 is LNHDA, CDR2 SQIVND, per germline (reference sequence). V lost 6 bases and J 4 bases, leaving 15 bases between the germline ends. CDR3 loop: CASRASGLSYGYTF. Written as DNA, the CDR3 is TGTGCCAGTAGGGCTTCAGGGCTCTCCTATGGCTACACCTTC. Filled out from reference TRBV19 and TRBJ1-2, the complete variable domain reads DGGITQSPKYLFRKEGQNVTLSCEQNLNHDAMYWYRQDPGQGLRLIYYSQIVNDFQKGDIAEGYSVSREKKESFPLTVTSAQKNPTAFYLCASRASGLSYGYTFGSGTRLTVV.

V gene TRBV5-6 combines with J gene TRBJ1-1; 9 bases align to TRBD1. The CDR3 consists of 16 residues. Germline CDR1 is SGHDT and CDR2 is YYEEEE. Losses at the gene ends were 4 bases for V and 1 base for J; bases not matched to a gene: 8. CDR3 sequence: CASSRRDRVENTEAFF. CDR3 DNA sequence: TGTGCCAGCAGCCGGAGGGACAGGGTGGAGAACACTGAAGCTTTCTTT.

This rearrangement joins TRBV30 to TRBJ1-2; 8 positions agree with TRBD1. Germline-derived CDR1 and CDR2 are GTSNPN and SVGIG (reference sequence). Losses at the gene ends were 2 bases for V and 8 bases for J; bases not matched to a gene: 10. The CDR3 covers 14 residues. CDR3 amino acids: CAWSSGTGMGGYTF. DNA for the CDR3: TGTGCCTGGAGTTCAGGGACAGGAATGGGAGGCTACACCTTC. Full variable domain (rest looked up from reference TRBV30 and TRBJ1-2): SQTIHQWPATLVQPVGSPLSLECTVEGTSNPNLYWYRQAAGRGLQLLFYSVGIGQISSEVPQNLSASRPQDRQFILSSKKLLLSDSGFYLCAWSSGTGMGGYTFGSGTRLTVV.

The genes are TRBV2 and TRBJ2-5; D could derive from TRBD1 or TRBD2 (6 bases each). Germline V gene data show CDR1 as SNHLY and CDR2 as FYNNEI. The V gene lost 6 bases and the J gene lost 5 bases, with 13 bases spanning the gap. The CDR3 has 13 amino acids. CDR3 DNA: TGTGCCAGCAGACGAGGAGGGGGGGAGACCCAGTACTTC. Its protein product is CASRRGGGETQYF.

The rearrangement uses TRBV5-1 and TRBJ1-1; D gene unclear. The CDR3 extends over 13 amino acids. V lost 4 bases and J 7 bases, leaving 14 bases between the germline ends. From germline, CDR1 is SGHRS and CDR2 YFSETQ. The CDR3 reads CASSPLPESEAFF. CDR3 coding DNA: TGCGCCAGCAGCCCCTTACCCGAAAGTGAAGCTTTCTTT.